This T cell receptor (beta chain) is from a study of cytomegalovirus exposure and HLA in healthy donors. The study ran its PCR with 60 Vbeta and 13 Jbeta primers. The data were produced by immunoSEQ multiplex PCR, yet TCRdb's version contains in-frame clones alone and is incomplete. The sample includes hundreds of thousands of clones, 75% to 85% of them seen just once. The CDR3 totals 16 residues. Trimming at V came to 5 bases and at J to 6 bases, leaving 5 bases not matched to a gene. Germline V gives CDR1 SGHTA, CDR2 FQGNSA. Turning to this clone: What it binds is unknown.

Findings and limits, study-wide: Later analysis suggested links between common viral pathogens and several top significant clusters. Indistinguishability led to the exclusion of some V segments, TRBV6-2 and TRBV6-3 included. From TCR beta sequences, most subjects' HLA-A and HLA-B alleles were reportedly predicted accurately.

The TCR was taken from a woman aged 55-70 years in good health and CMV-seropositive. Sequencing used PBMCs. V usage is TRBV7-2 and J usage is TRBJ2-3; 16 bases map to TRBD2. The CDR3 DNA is TGTGCCAGCAGCGCGGGACTAGCGGGGGGGGCGGATACGCAGTATTTT. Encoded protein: CASSAGLAGGADTQYF.